The entry that follows covers one T cell receptor (beta chain) sequence. This clonotype was seen only once. It lacks a known antigen. Possible read error: a much larger clone is one base away. The germline V gene sets CDR1 to MNHEY and CDR2 to SVGAGI. The junction carries 11 bases between V and J, which are trimmed by 5 bases and 6 bases respectively. Reading from cysteine to phenylalanine, the CDR3 counts 13 amino acids. The retained sequence is limited to the CDR3, 39 bases, with the frame set at the first base. This sample was included in a study of CD8+CD57+ T cells in acquired aplastic anemia (dated by TCRdb to between 2018 and 2020). With regard to the full study: A mean of about 3.2 ug of DNA, ranging from roughly 0.18 to 30 ug, was extracted from sorted CD4+ and CD8+ cells. A CD8+CD57+ expansion meant a frequency higher than the mean frequency seen in healthy subjects.

Expansion of CD8+CD57+ cells had been shown by flow cytometry in the patients chosen for sequencing. All patients had severe acquired aplastic anemia diagnosed by International Study of Aplastic Anemia and Agranulocytosis and Camitta criteria. Patients had received no therapy at the time of blood sampling. In this study, sorted CD4+ and CD8+ T cells from the blood of healthy subjects and of severe aplastic anemia patients had their TCR repertoires deep-sequenced. Patients were enrolled under clinicaltrials.gov protocols 00001620, 01623167, 00001397, 00071045, 00081523 and 00961064 in the USA. Ficoll-Paque density gradient centrifugation was used to isolate peripheral blood mononuclear cells. CD4+ and CD8+ T cells were sorted by FACS or magnetic beads before DNA extraction. TCR beta VDJ combination and CDR3 sequence profiling used genomic DNA as the template. An Illumina HiSeq 2000 was used for TCR repertoire sequencing. Concerning the study's data processing: Repertoires were assessed using TRBV/TRBJ rearrangement plots, CDR3 size and DJ length profiles, and Simpson's diversity index. The immunodominant clone was defined as the most abundant DNA sequence in deep sequencing data. CDR3 amino acid sequences were screened for sharing across subjects and compared with published repertoires and the VDJdb database. TCRdb itself trimmed the public reads at Q25 with fastp, ran MiXCR and retained productive beta chains. Records with the same CDR3 protein are collapsed into one entry carrying the most frequent genes and DNA. V and J calls and clone size were set by TCRdb, not the authors. The sample table shows roughly 240,000 distinct CDR3 sequences, and more than 45% are seen once. Clones ranked in the top ten supply 6.5% to 8% of the sample.

The study at large found these results: No significant difference in CD8+ Simpson's diversity was found between patients and healthy controls (P=0.060). Around 27 CD8+ CDR3 sequences were found in both patients and controls but appeared to be highly expressed in patients and within the immunodominant clones of the patients.

Sequencing was carried out using sorted CD4+, CD8+, or CD8+CD57+ T cells (not recorded which) from PBMCs. The chain joins TRBV6-5 to TRBJ1-5; too little of a D gene remains to name it. This clonotype originated in a human donor with aplastic anemia. This receptor carries the CDR3 CASSVALFQPQHF. The bases read TGTGCCAGCAGTGTAGCGCTCTTTCAGCCCCAGCATTTT.